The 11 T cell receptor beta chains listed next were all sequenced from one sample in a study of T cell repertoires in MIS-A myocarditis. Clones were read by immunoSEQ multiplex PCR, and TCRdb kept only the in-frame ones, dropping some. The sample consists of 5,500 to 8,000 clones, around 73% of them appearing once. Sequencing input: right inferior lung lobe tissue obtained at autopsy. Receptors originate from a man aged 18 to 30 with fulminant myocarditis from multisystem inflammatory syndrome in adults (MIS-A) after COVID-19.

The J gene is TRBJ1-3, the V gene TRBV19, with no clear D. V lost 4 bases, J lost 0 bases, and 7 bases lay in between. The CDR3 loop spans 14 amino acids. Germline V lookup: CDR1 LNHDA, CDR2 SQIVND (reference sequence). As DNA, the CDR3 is TGTGCCAGTAGTACCTGGTCCTCTGGAAACACCATATATTTT. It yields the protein CASSTWSSGNTIYF.

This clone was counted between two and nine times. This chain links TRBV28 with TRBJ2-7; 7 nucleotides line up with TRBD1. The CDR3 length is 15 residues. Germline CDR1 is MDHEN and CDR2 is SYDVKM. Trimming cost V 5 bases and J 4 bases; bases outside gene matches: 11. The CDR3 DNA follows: TGTGCCAGCAGTCCTTATCGGACAGGAATATACGAGCAGTACTTC. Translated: CASSPYRTGIYEQYF.

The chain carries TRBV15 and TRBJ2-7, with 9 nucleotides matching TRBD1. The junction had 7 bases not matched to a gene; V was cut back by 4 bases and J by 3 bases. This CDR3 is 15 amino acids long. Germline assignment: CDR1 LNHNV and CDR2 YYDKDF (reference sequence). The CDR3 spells CATSKGQGYNYEQYF. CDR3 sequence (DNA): TGTGCCACCAGCAAAGGACAGGGGTACAACTACGAGCAGTACTTC.

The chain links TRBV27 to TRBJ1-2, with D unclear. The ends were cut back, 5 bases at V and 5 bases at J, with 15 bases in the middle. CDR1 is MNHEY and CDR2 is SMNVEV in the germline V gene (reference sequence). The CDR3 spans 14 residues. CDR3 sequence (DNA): TGTGCCAGCAGTAAAGGTCTTGTCCGTTATGGCTACACCTTC. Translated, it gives CASSKGLVRYGYTF.

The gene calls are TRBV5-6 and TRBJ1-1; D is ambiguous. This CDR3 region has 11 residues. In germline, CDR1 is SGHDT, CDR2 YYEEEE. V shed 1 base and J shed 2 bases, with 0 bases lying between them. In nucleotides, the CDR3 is TGTGCCAGCAGCTTGAACACTGAAGCTTTCTTT. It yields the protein CASSLNTEAFF.

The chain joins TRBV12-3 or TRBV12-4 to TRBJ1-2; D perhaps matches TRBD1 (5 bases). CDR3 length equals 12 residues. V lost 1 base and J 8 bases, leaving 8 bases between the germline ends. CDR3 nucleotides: TGTGCCAGCAGTTTAGGAGGGACCGGCTACACCTTC. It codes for CASSLGGTGYTF.

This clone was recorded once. This CDR3 reads CASSYSSSPNQPQHF. DNA of the CDR3: TGTGCCAGCAGTTACTCGAGTTCCCCCAATCAGCCCCAGCATTTT. The J gene is TRBJ1-5, the V gene TRBV6-6, with D uncertain. The CDR3 runs to 15 residues. V dropped 0 bases and J dropped 3 bases, with 9 bases sitting between them. Germline V gene data show CDR1 as MNHNY and CDR2 as SVGAGI (reference sequence).

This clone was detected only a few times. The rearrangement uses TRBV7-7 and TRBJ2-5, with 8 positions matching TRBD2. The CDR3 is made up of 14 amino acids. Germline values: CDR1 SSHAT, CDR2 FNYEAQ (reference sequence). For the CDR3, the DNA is TGTGCTAGCGGGGTTGGGGGAGACAGGGAGACCCAGTACTTC. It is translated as CASGVGGDRETQYF. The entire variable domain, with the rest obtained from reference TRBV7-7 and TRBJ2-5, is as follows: GAGVSQSPRYKVTKRGQDVTLRCDPISSHATLYWYQQALGQGPEFLTYFNYEAQPDKSGLPSDRFSAERPEGSISTLTIQRTEQRDSAMYRCASGVGGDRETQYFGPGTRLLVL.

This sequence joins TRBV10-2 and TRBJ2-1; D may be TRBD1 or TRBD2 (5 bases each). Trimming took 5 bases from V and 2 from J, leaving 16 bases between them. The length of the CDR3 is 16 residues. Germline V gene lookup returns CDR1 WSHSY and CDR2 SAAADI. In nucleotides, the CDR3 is TGCGCCAGCAGTCCTTCCACGGGGCAGACCTACAATGAGCAGTTCTTC. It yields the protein CASSPSTGQTYNEQFF.

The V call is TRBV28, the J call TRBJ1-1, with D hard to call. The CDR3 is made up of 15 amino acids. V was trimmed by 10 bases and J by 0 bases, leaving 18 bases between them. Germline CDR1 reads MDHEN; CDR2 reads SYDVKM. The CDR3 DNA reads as TGTGCCATCTCAATTCTTCGGTCACTGAACACTGAAGCTTTCTTT. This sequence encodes CAISILRSLNTEAFF.

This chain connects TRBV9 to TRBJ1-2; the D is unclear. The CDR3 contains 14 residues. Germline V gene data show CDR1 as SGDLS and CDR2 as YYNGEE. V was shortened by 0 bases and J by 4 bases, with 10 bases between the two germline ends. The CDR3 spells CASSVAGEGYGYTF. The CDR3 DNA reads TGTGCCAGCAGCGTAGCCGGGGAGGGCTATGGCTACACCTTC.